Detailed here is one T cell receptor (beta chain). The antigen is not known. At one of its ends the junction is not consistent with the germline gene, which may arise from a read error. Per germline, CDR1 DFQATT and CDR2 SNEGSKA (reference sequence). The CDR3 is made up of 13 amino acids. This sample is drawn from a study of T cell repertoires in cytomegalovirus infection. Across the whole study: In public TCR beta signatures, there were indications of both CMV infection and matching HLA type. The study, taken as a whole, reports: The ex vivo response was dominated by HLA-C-restricted CMV-specific TCR beta clonotypes. Cumulative frequency (of public TCR beta family members) identified carriers of CMV plus the relevant HLA.

TCRdb used MiXCR to reprocess the reads, holding one entry per CDR3 protein. Of 750,000 to 900,000 distinct CDR3 sequences in the sample, approximately 32% were seen once. The clonotype originates from a human donor in good health (CMV status not recorded). Some clones in this sample may be carry-over from other donors' samples. The V call is TRBV20-1, the J call TRBJ2-1, with a possible D match to TRBD1 (6 bases). Specimen: cultured CD8+ T cells from PBMCs, collected from culture after CMV antigen stimulation. The CDR3 loop is CSARDRPYNEQFF. In nucleotides, the CDR3 is TGCAGTGCCAGAGACAGGCCCTACAATGAGCAGTTCTTC.